Sequencing of this T cell receptor beta chain was carried out in a study of Ad26.COV2.S vaccination and SARS-CoV-2 variants. Study-level points and caveats: It is possible that the TCR breadth and depth analyses underestimated the total T cell responses.

This sample's treatment: some 19 received Ad26.COV2.S at low or high dose, single or two shots; several received placebo; per-sample allocation not given. Sampling occurred on day 63 after the first vaccine or placebo injection. The vaccine delivered Wuhan-strain SARS-CoV-2 spike through an Ad26 vector. This table comes from immunoSEQ multiplex PCR, and its TCRdb copy is limited to in-frame clones, with some not included. The repertoire holds more than 350,000 clones, with about nine tenths as singletons. The CDR3 is 14 amino acids. V shed 4 bases and J shed 0 bases, with 7 bases lying between them. The germline gives CDR1 SGHRS, CDR2 YFSETQ. Comments on this clone: Its specificity is unknown.

The clonotype originates from a person aged 18-65 years who received the Ad26.COV2.S COVID-19 vaccine or a placebo. Sample: peripheral blood, taken in a trial of Ad26.COV2.S vaccine versus placebo. The V gene is TRBV5-1, the J gene TRBJ2-2; TRBD1 or TRBD2 may be the D gene (5 bases each). CDR3 sequence reads: CASSRGPNTGELFF. CDR3 nucleotide sequence: TGCGCCAGCAGCAGGGGACCGAACACCGGGGAGCTGTTTTTT.